One and the same sample provided the 16 T cell receptor beta chains below, sequenced in a study of blood T cells in healthy people across ages. The use of a sample-barcoded 5' primer and a J-beta primer mix characterized a second PCR of 7 to 11 cycles. TCRdb re-called the 5' RACE reads with MiXCR, one entry per CDR3 protein. The table shows 850,000 to 1,000,000 distinct CDR3 sequences, with roughly 51% occurring only once. Sample: blood. The receptor source for this set is a woman aged 60-75 years in good health.

This clonotype was observed a handful of times. V and J are TRBV7-2 and TRBJ2-1; tentatively, D is TRBD2 (6 bases). V was trimmed by 1 base and J by 12 bases, leaving 7 bases between them. Germline V lookup: CDR1 SGHTA, CDR2 FQGNSA. The CDR3 is 11 amino acids. The CDR3 sequence is CASSLVGGQFF. CDR3 nucleotides: TGTGCCAGCAGCTTAGTCGGGGGGCAGTTCTTC.

The chain joins TRBV7-9 to TRBJ2-1, with D uncertain. The CDR3 is 15 residues long. V was clipped by 2 bases and J by 0 bases, with 8 bases between them. CDR1 is SEHNR, CDR2 FQNEAQ, per germline (reference sequence). The CDR3 coding sequence is TGTGCCAGCAGCTTAAGTCAGAGCTCCTACAATGAGCAGTTCTTC. Its translation is CASSLSQSSYNEQFF.

Worth noting for this clonotype: A much larger clone sits a single nucleotide away, making a read error possible. The chain combines TRBV4-1 with TRBJ2-3, with 8 bases lining up with TRBD2. The germline CDR1 and CDR2 sequences are MGHRA and YSYEKL. The CDR3 spans 14 residues. The CDR3 is CAISKAGEVDTQYF. The CDR3 region has the DNA TGCGCCATCAGCAAAGCGGGGGAGGTAGATACGCAGTATTTT.

In its sample, this clonotype was seen a few times. The chain uses TRBV20-1 and TRBJ1-2; D not resolved. The germline CDR1 and CDR2 sequences are DFQATT and SNEGSKA (reference sequence). The CDR3 is 13 residues long. Between the trimmed V and J ends, which lost 3 bases and 2 bases, there was a span of 10 bases. The CDR3 coding sequence is TGCAGTGCTAGCGCCGGGCCGAACTATGGCTACACCTTC. Translating it yields CSASAGPNYGYTF.

The chain is built from TRBV20-1 and TRBJ2-5; D perhaps matches TRBD1 (6 bases). Matching the DNA end better, TRBJ2-7 makes the J call doubtful. The length of the CDR3 is 13 residues. In germline, CDR1 is DFQATT, CDR2 SNEGSKA (reference sequence). CDR3 in amino acids: CSATPGHLYEQYF. CDR3 DNA: TGCAGTGCTACCCCGGGACACCTCTACGAGCAGTACTTC.

The chain combines TRBV27 with TRBJ2-7; D gene unclear. Germline loops: CDR1 MNHEY, CDR2 SMNVEV (reference sequence). The CDR3 contains 12 residues. V lost 7 bases to trimming and J lost 2 bases, with 9 bases between them. CDR3 in DNA: TGTGCCAGCACCTCCTCCACCTACGAGCAGTACTTC. Protein: CASTSSTYEQYF.

This clonotype appeared a few times. The CDR3 bases are TGCGCCAGCAGCCCCTCAGTGAGTGGGGAGCAGTACTTC. Protein: CASSPSVSGEQYF. V usage is TRBV4-1 and J usage is TRBJ2-7; no clear D gene. CDR3 length: 13 residues. V dropped 4 bases and J dropped 7 bases, with 14 bases sitting between them. Germline values: CDR1 MGHRA, CDR2 YSYEKL.

The chain links TRBV20-1 to TRBJ2-3; D assignment may be TRBD1 or TRBD2 (5 bases each). Between the trimmed V and J ends, which lost 4 bases and 4 bases, there was a span of 18 bases. The CDR3 spans 15 residues. CDR1 and CDR2 from the germline V gene are DFQATT and SNEGSKA (reference sequence). This chain's CDR3 is CSATGTKGFADTQYF. The CDR3, as DNA: TGCAGTGCTACTGGGACGAAAGGGTTTGCAGATACGCAGTATTTT.

The V call is TRBV14, the J call TRBJ2-7; D possibly corresponds to TRBD2 (5 bases). The V end lost 5 bases, the J end lost 6 bases, and 14 bases lay between the germline ends. Germline CDR1 reads SGHDN; CDR2 reads FVKESK. The CDR3 has 13 residues. In DNA, the CDR3 is TGTGCCAGCAGCATTTCCCTAGCCGGCGAGCAGTACTTC. Its translation: CASSISLAGEQYF.

This clonotype has at least ten counts. This sequence joins TRBV7-2 and TRBJ2-7; no definite D call. The V end lost 1 base, the J end lost 3 bases, and 7 bases lay between the germline ends. Per germline, CDR1 SGHTA and CDR2 FQGNSA. The CDR3 consists of 13 residues. The CDR3 DNA follows: TGTGCCAGCAGCTTAGATTCAGACTACGAGCAGTACTTC. It is translated as CASSLDSDYEQYF.

This chain connects TRBV20-1 to TRBJ2-3; 14 nucleotides align to TRBD2. Germline CDR1 reads DFQATT; CDR2 reads SNEGSKA (reference sequence). J lost 0 bases, V lost 5 bases, and 10 bases had no gene match. The CDR3 has 18 residues. CDR3 sequence (DNA): TGCAGTGCTGTGACCGGGACTAGCGGGAGTTACAGCACAGATACGCAGTATTTT. Its protein is CSAVTGTSGSYSTDTQYF.

The rearrangement links TRBV4-3 to TRBJ1-6; TRBD1 aligns across 7 bases. Germline assignment: CDR1 LGHNA and CDR2 YSLEER. The trim removed 1 base at V and 6 bases at J, leaving 3 bases unmatched. This CDR3 contains 15 residues. The CDR3 region is CASSQVRDSNSPLHF. For the CDR3, the DNA is TGCGCCAGCAGCCAAGTCCGGGACAGTAATTCACCCCTCCACTTT.

This clonotype has just one count. The rearrangement links TRBV6-1 to TRBJ1-1; 7 bases fit TRBD1. The CDR3 spans 12 residues. The ends lost 5 bases at V and 7 bases at J; junction bases unmatched: 4. CDR1 is MNHNS and CDR2 is SASEGT in the germline V gene. CDR3 sequence reads: CASSLHRGEAFF. The CDR3 DNA reads TGTGCCAGCAGTCTCCACAGGGGTGAAGCTTTCTTT.

This chain uses TRBV20-1 with TRBJ2-1, with TRBD2 matching over 8 bases. The V gene end was trimmed by 4 bases and the J gene end by 6 bases; junction bases not matched to a gene: 2. Germline V gene lookup returns CDR1 DFQATT and CDR2 SNEGSKA (reference sequence). This CDR3 region has 12 residues. The CDR3 region has the DNA TGCAGTGCTACCGGGGGGGTCAATGAGCAGTTCTTC. It codes for CSATGGVNEQFF.

The V gene is TRBV27, the J gene TRBJ1-5, with D perhaps TRBD1 (5 bases). This CDR3 has 15 residues. Germline values: CDR1 MNHEY, CDR2 SMNVEV (reference sequence). Trimming stripped 0 bases from V and 8 bases from J, with 14 bases between. The CDR3 DNA follows: TGTGCCAGCAGTTTATCCCGACTGGAGGGGAAGCCCCAGCATTTT. As protein: CASSLSRLEGKPQHF.

As DNA, the CDR3 is TGTGCCACCAGCAGCGCCCGGACCGGGGGTACTGAAGCTTTCTTT. It is translated as CATSSARTGGTEAFF. The chain joins TRBV15 to TRBJ1-1; TRBD1 is a possible D gene (5 bases). This CDR3 is built from 15 residues. Germline V gives CDR1 LNHNV, CDR2 YYDKDF (reference sequence). The germline V and J ends were trimmed by 3 bases and 5 bases, with 16 bases remaining between them.